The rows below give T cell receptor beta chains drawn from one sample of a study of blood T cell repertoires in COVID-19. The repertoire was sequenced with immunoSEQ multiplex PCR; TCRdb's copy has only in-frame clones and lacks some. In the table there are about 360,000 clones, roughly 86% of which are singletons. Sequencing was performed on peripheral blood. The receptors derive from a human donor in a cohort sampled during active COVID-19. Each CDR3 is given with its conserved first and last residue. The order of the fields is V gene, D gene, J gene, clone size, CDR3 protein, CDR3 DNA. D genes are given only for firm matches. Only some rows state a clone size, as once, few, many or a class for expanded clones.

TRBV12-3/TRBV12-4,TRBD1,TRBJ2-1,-,CASSQTGGGEQFF,TGTGCCAGCAGTCAGACAGGGGGAGGTGAGCAGTTCTTC
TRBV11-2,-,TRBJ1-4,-,CASSLDGFEKLFF,TGTGCCAGCAGCTTAGATGGCTTCGAAAAACTGTTTTTT
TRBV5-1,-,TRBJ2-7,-,CASSLAAGAPYEQYF,TGCGCCAGCAGCTTGGCGGCGGGGGCCCCCTACGAGCAGTACTTC
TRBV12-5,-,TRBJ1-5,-,CASGTPTQPQHF,TGTGCTAGTGGCACCCCTACTCAGCCCCAGCATTTT
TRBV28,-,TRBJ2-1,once,CASSFLRSDEQFF,TGTGCCAGCAGTTTCCTGAGGAGTGATGAGCAGTTCTTC
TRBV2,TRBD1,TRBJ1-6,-,CASGKLRDRGTPLHF,TGTGCCAGCGGAAAACTCCGGGACAGGGGAACACCCCTCCACTTT
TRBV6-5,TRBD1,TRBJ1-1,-,CASRRANRGDEAFF,TGTGCCAGCAGAAGGGCCAACAGGGGAGATGAAGCTTTCTTT
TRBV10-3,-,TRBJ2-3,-,CASVRGDTDTQYF,TGTGCCTCGGTACGGGGAGACACAGATACGCAGTATTTT
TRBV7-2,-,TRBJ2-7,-,CASSLVAGEGYEQYF,TGTGCCAGCAGCTTAGTGGCAGGGGAGGGGTACGAGCAGTACTTC
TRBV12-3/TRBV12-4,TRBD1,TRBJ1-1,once,CASSRDRVTEAFF,TGTGCCAGCAGTCGGGACAGGGTCACTGAAGCTTTCTTT
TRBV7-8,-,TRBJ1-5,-,CASSNRVGQPQHF,TGTGCCAGCTCGAACAGGGTCGGGCAGCCCCAGCATTTT
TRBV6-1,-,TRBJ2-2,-,CASSASTVANTGELFF,TGTGCCAGCAGTGCTTCGACAGTCGCGAACACCGGGGAGCTGTTTTTT
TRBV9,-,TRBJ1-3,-,CASSVDPGAGNTIYF,TGTGCCAGCAGCGTAGACCCAGGGGCAGGAAACACCATATATTTT
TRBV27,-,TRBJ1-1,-,CASSLGRWKTEAFF,TGTGCCAGCAGTCTGGGCAGATGGAAAACTGAAGCTTTCTTT
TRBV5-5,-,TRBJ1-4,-,CASSPDGGSNEKLFF,TGTGCCAGCAGCCCCGATGGGGGCTCTAATGAAAAACTGTTTTTT
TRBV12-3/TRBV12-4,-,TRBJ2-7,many,CASAKGDEQYF,TGTGCCAGCGCCAAGGGGGACGAGCAGTACTTC
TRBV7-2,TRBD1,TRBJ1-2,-,CASSLAGVGGGYGYTF,TGTGCCAGCAGCTTAGCCGGTGTAGGGGGCGGCTATGGCTACACCTTC
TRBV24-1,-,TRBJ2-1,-,CATSAGSLGNEQFF,TGTGCCACCAGTGCCGGTAGCTTAGGCAATGAGCAGTTCTTC
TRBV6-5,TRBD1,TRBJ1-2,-,CASRLTGDYGYTF,TGTGCCAGCAGGTTAACAGGGGACTATGGCTACACCTTC
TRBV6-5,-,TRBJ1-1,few,CASSKTTGGGTEAFF,TGTGCCAGCAGTAAGACCACAGGCGGGGGCACTGAAGCTTTCTTT
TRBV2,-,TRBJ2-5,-,CASSETRETQYF,TGTGCCAGCAGTGAAACGAGGGAGACCCAGTACTTC